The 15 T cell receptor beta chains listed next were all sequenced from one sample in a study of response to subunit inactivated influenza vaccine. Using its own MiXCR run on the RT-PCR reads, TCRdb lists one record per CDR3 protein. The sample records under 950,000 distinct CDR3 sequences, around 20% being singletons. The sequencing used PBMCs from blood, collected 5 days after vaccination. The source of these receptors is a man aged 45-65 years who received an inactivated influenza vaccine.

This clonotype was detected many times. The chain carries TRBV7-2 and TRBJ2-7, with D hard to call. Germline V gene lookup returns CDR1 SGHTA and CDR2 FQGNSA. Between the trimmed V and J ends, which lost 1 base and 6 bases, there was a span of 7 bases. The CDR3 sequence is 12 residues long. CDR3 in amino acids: CASSLVSGEQYF. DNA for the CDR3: TGTGCCAGCAGCTTAGTTTCCGGCGAGCAGTACTTC.

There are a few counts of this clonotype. The CDR3 sequence: CASSLAFTGKSGNEQFF. CDR3 nucleotide sequence: TGTGCCAGCAGCTTGGCTTTTACAGGGAAAAGCGGCAATGAGCAGTTCTTC. The chain recombines TRBV5-6 with TRBJ2-1, with D perhaps TRBD1 (6 bases). The CDR3 runs 17 residues. Germline values: CDR1 SGHDT, CDR2 YYEEEE. The V and J ends lost 0 bases and 6 bases respectively, with 19 bases between them.

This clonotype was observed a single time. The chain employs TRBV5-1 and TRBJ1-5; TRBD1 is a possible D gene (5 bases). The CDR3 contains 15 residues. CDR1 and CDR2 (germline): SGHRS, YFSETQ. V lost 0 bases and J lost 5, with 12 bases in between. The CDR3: CASSLGPGRDQPQHF. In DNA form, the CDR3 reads TGCGCCAGCAGCTTGGGGCCAGGGAGGGATCAGCCCCAGCATTTT. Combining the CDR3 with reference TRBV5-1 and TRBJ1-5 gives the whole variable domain KAGVTQTPRYLIKTRGQQVTLSCSPISGHRSVSWYQQTPGQGLQFLFEYFSETQRNKGNFPGRFSGRQFSNSRSEMNVSTLELGDSALYLCASSLGPGRDQPQHFGDGTRLSIL.

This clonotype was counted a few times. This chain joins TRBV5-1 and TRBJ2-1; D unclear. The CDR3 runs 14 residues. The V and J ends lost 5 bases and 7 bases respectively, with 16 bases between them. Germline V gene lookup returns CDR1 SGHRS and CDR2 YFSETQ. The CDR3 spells CASSRSLRTNEQFF. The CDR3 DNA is TGCGCCAGCAGTCGGTCACTCCGGACGAATGAGCAGTTCTTC.

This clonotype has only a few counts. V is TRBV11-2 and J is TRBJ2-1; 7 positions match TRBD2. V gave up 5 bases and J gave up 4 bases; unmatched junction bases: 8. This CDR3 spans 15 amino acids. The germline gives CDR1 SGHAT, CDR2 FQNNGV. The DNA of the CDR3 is TGTGCCAGCAGCCCAGAGGGACTACGATACAATGAGCAGTTCTTC. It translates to CASSPEGLRYNEQFF.

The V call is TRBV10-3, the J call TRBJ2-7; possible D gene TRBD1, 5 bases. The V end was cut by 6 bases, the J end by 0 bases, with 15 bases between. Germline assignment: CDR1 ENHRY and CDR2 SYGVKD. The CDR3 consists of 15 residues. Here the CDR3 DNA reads TGTGCCATCAGGAACCGACAGACGAGCTCCTACGAGCAGTACTTC. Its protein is CAIRNRQTSSYEQYF.

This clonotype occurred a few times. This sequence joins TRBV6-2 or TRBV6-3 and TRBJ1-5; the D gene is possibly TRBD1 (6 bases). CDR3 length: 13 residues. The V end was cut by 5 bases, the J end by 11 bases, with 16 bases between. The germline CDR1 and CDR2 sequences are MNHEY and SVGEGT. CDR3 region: CASSALLSGAQHF. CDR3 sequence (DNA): TGTGCCAGCAGTGCTCTGCTATCAGGGGCCCAGCATTTT.

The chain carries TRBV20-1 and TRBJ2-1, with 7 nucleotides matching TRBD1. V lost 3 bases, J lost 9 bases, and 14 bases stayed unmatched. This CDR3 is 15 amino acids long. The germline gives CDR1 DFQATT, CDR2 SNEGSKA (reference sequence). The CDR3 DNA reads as TGCAGTGCTAGGCCCGAGGGGGCACGATGGGGTGAGCAGTTCTTC. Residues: CSARPEGARWGEQFF.

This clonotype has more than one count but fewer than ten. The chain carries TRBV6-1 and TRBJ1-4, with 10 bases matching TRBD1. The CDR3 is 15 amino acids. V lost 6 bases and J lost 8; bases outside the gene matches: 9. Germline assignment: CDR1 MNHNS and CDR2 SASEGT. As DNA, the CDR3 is TGTGCCAGCAGAGGTGCCGAGACAGGGGGCGAAAAACTGTTTTTT. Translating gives CASRGAETGGEKLFF.

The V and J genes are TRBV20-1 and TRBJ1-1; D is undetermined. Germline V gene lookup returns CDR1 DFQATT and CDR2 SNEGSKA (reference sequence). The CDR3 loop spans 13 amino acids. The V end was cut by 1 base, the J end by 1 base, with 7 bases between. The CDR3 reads CSARGWKNTEAFF. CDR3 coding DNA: TGCAGTGCTAGAGGCTGGAAGAACACTGAAGCTTTCTTT.

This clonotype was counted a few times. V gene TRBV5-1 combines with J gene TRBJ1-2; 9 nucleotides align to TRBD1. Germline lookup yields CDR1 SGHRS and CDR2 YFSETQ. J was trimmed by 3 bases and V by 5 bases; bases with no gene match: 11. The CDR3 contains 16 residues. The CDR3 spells CASSTGQGGPHYGYTF. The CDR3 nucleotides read TGCGCCAGCAGTACGGGACAGGGAGGGCCTCACTATGGCTACACCTTC.

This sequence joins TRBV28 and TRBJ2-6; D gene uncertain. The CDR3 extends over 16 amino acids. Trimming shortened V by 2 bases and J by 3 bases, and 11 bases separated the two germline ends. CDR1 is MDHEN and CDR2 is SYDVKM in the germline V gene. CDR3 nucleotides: TGTGCCAGCAGTTTAAAACGGACGTATGGGGCCAACGTCCTGACTTTC. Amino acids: CASSLKRTYGANVLTF.

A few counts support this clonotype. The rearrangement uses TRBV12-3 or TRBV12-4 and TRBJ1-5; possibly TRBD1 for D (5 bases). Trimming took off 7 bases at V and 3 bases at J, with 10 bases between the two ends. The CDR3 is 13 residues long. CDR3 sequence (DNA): TGTGCCAGCACCAAGACAGACAATCAGCCCCAGCATTTT. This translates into CASTKTDNQPQHF.

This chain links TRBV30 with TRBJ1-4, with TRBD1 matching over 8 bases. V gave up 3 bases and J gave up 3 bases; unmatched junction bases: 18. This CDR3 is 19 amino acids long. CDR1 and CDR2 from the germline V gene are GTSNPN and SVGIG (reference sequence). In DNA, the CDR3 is TGTGCCTGGAGACCATACAGGGGGGCGCCTCCCGCGGCTAATGAAAAACTGTTTTTT. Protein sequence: CAWRPYRGAPPAANEKLFF.

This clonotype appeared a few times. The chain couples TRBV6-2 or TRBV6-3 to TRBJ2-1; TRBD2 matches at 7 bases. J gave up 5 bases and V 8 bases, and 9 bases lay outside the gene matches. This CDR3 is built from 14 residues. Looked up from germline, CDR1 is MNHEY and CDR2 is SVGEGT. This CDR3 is CASASGTLDNEQFF. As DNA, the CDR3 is TGTGCCAGCGCGAGCGGGACCTTGGACAATGAGCAGTTCTTC.